Each of the 22 T cell receptor beta chains below was sequenced from the same sample in a study of Graves' ophthalmopathy and Graves' hyperthyroidism. Amplification of TCR beta CDR3 regions used RNA transcripts. First-round RT-PCR relied on HTBI primers, and a second-round multiplex PCR came next. TCRdb re-analysed the multiplex PCR reads in MiXCR, keeping a single row per CDR3 protein. The sample carries 300,000 to 400,000 distinct CDR3 sequences, roughly 15% recorded once. Material for sequencing was peripheral blood. The receptors come from an adult man with Graves' ophthalmopathy.

The table lists this clonotype with many counts. The rearrangement uses TRBV11-2 and TRBJ2-7; perhaps TRBD2 as D (6 bases). The CDR3 is 16 residues long. V was clipped by 5 bases and J by 4 bases, with 21 bases between them. Germline V gene lookup returns CDR1 SGHAT and CDR2 FQNNGV. This CDR3 reads CASSQSTGASGYEQYF. The CDR3 DNA sequence: TGTGCCAGCAGCCAAAGTACCGGGGCCAGCGGGTACGAGCAGTACTTC.

This clonotype has ten or more counts. V is TRBV2 and J is TRBJ2-5; no firm D call. V dropped 7 bases and J dropped 5 bases, with 8 bases sitting between them. CDR3 length: 11 residues. Germline V gene data show CDR1 as SNHLY and CDR2 as FYNNEI. CDR3: CASNFLETQYF. The CDR3 coding sequence is TGTGCCAGCAATTTCTTGGAGACCCAGTACTTC.

In its sample, this clonotype was seen many times. V and J are TRBV7-3 and TRBJ2-4, with 8 nucleotides matching TRBD1. Trimming took 2 bases from V and 8 from J; bases not matched to a gene: 14. The CDR3 consists of 17 residues. Germline CDR1 is SGHTA and CDR2 is FQGTGA. Written as DNA, the CDR3 is TGTGCCAGCAGCTTATCCCGGACAGGGAAGCTTCGGGACATTCAGTACTTC. Its protein is CASSLSRTGKLRDIQYF.

This clonotype was seen repeatedly, ten times or more. Just one base apart from a much larger clone, this may be a read error. This chain uses TRBV28 with TRBJ1-2; D remains unclear. Germline CDR1 is MDHEN and CDR2 is SYDVKM. The CDR3 runs to 15 residues. The CDR3 region is CASSLRGPVNYGYIF. The CDR3 coding sequence is TGTGCCAGCAGTCTCCGCGGCCCTGTTAACTATGGCTACATCTTC.

This clonotype appeared many times. The J gene is TRBJ1-1, the V gene TRBV14; D is undetermined. The CDR3 length is 15 residues. V lost 0 bases and J 4 bases, leaving 12 bases between the germline ends. Looked up from germline, CDR1 is SGHDN and CDR2 is FVKESK. Written as DNA, the CDR3 is TGTGCCAGCAGCCAAGAGGCGGCTGCCGGCACTGAAGCTTTCTTT. Protein sequence: CASSQEAAAGTEAFF. The variable domain in full, completed from reference TRBV14 and TRBJ1-1, reads EAGVTQFPSHSVIEKGQTVTLRCDPISGHDNLYWYRRVMGKEIKFLLHFVKESKQDESGMPNNRFLAERTGGTYSTLKVQPAELEDSGVYFCASSQEAAAGTEAFFGQGTRLTVV.

This clonotype was seen at least ten times. The V gene is TRBV7-2, the J gene TRBJ2-5; D may be TRBD2 (7 bases). Trimming removed 1 base from V and 1 base from J, with 16 bases in between. The CDR3 totals 17 residues. Germline lookup yields CDR1 SGHTA and CDR2 FQGNSA. CDR3 residues: CASSLVGPGGLQETQYF. CDR3 bases: TGTGCCAGCAGCTTAGTTGGACCGGGGGGCCTCCAAGAGACCCAGTACTTC.

This clonotype was recorded at least ten times. V is TRBV11-2 and J is TRBJ1-6; 8 bases line up with TRBD1. The CDR3 totals 15 residues. The V segment lost 1 base and the J segment 7 bases; nucleotides outside the gene matches: 3. Germline V gives CDR1 SGHAT, CDR2 FQNNGV. The CDR3 protein is CASSLATGGNSPLHF. The CDR3 DNA follows: TGTGCCAGCAGCTTAGCCACAGGGGGAAATTCACCCCTCCACTTT.

This sequence joins TRBV6-5 and TRBJ1-2, with 11 bases lining up with TRBD1. Trimming cost V 4 bases and J 3 bases; bases outside gene matches: 10. Per germline, CDR1 MNHEY and CDR2 SVGAGI. The CDR3 is 17 amino acids. CDR3 DNA: TGTGCCAGCAGTTCAAAACCACCGGGACAGGGGGACTATGGCTACACCTTC. Protein: CASSSKPPGQGDYGYTF.

In this sample, this clonotype turned up many times. The V call is TRBV3-1, the J call TRBJ2-7; D gene uncertain. The CDR3 loop spans 12 amino acids. The V gene's germline CDR1 is LGHDT and CDR2 YNNKEL (reference sequence). Trimming stripped 1 base from V and 6 bases from J, with 7 bases between. CDR3 DNA sequence: TGTGCCAGCAGCCAAGTGGGATTCGAGCAGTACTTC. It translates to CASSQVGFEQYF.

This clonotype was counted ten times or more. Mismatch with germline at one junction end may stem from a read error. This chain uses TRBV7-2 with TRBJ1-1, with 9 bases fitting TRBD1. CDR1 is SGHTA and CDR2 is FQGNSA in the germline V gene. CDR3 size: 13 residues. The CDR3 loop is CASSPQPGQGGPF. The DNA for the CDR3 is TGTGCCAGCAGCCCCCAACCGGGACAGGGCGGTCCGTTT.

In its sample, this clonotype was seen many times. The V and J genes are TRBV5-1 and TRBJ2-7, with D perhaps matching TRBD1 or TRBD2 (5 bases each). CDR1 is SGHRS, CDR2 YFSETQ, per germline. The V end was cut by 4 bases, the J end by 10 bases, with 15 bases between. The CDR3 length is 12 residues. The CDR3 reads CASSTTGGVQYF. DNA of the CDR3: TGCGCCAGCAGCACCACAGGAGGTGTCCAGTACTTC.

This clonotype was seen repeatedly, ten times or more. The chain recombines TRBV12-3 or TRBV12-4 with TRBJ1-6, with TRBD1 matching 11 bases. The ends lost 6 bases at V and 7 bases at J; junction bases unmatched: 8. The CDR3 runs to 16 residues. The DNA for the CDR3 is TGTGCCAGCAGGGAGGGGACAGGGGGACAGAATTCACCCCTCCACTTT. Its translation: CASREGTGGQNSPLHF.

The chain is built from TRBV12-3 or TRBV12-4 and TRBJ2-7, with D possibly called TRBD1 or TRBD2 (5 bases each). The CDR3 is made up of 13 amino acids. Trimming removed 5 bases at V and 5 bases at J, with 13 bases between. CDR3 sequence: CASSLGRANEQYF. The DNA for the CDR3 is TGTGCCAGCAGTCTGGGACGGGCAAACGAGCAGTACTTC.

This clonotype came up many times. The genes are TRBV6-5 and TRBJ1-5; 7 nucleotides match TRBD1. The CDR3 contains 17 residues. The germline V gene has CDR1 MNHEY and CDR2 SVGAGI. Unmatched junction bases numbered 10, after V lost 4 bases and J lost 1 base. CDR3 loop: CASSSSSGGVSNQPQHF. CDR3 DNA sequence: TGTGCCAGCAGTTCCTCCTCAGGGGGGGTCAGCAATCAGCCCCAGCATTTT.

This clonotype has ten or more counts. J is TRBJ1-5 and V is TRBV6-5, with a possible D match to TRBD1 (5 bases). V was trimmed by 5 bases and J by 1 base, leaving 15 bases between them. This CDR3 has 16 amino acids. Germline lookup yields CDR1 MNHEY and CDR2 SVGAGI. The CDR3 spells CASSLSGVWSNQPQHF. The DNA of the CDR3 is TGTGCCAGCAGTCTATCGGGGGTATGGAGCAATCAGCCCCAGCATTTT.

V gene TRBV7-9 combines with J gene TRBJ1-1; 8 bases align to TRBD1. The CDR3 is 15 residues long. V was clipped by 4 bases and J by 5 bases; unmatched bases: 9. Germline lookup yields CDR1 SEHNR and CDR2 FQNEAQ (reference sequence). CDR3 nucleotides: TGTGCCAGCAGCTCACCCGGACAGGGAGGGACTGAAGCTTTCTTT. Encoded protein: CASSSPGQGGTEAFF.

This clonotype was counted ten times or more. The chain combines TRBV2 with TRBJ2-2; 12 nucleotides agree with TRBD2. This CDR3 has 16 amino acids. Germline assignment: CDR1 SNHLY and CDR2 FYNNEI. Unmatched junction bases numbered 0, after V lost 4 bases and J lost 0 bases. This CDR3 is CASSGLAGANTGELFF. The CDR3 DNA sequence: TGTGCCAGCAGTGGACTAGCGGGGGCGAACACCGGGGAGCTGTTTTTT.

Ten or more counts support this clonotype. The gene calls are TRBV4-1 and TRBJ1-1, with TRBD1 as a possible D gene (6 bases). The CDR3 extends over 15 amino acids. Deletions cut 4 bases from V and 0 bases from J, with 12 bases between. Germline CDR1 is MGHRA and CDR2 is YSYEKL. The DNA for the CDR3 is TGCGCCAGCAGCCCCATTGGGACACTGAACACTGAAGCTTTCTTT. Translated, it gives CASSPIGTLNTEAFF.

This clonotype has at least ten counts. The rearrangement links TRBV19 to TRBJ1-2; no clear D. CDR3 length: 13 residues. Germline V gene lookup returns CDR1 LNHDA and CDR2 SQIVND (reference sequence). V lost 2 bases, J lost 6 bases, and 10 bases lay in between. In DNA form, the CDR3 reads TGTGCCAGTAGTATAATGACGAAGGATGGCTACACCTTC. Its protein is CASSIMTKDGYTF.

The table lists this clonotype with many counts. This chain joins TRBV10-1 and TRBJ2-5, with D uncertain. CDR3 length: 14 residues. Germline V gene sequence: CDR1 WNHNN, CDR2 SYGVQD (reference sequence). V lost 3 bases and J 6 bases, leaving 14 bases between the germline ends. In DNA, the CDR3 is TGCGCCAGCAGTGAAATCAGGAGTTCGAAGACCCAGTACTTC. This codes for CASSEIRSSKTQYF.

The V gene is TRBV6-5, the J gene TRBJ1-1; D is ambiguous. Per germline, CDR1 MNHEY and CDR2 SVGAGI. Trimming pared 0 bases from V and 6 bases from J, leaving 11 bases between. The CDR3 has 14 amino acids. CDR3 bases: TGTGCCAGCAGTTACTCGAAGCTTAAGGCTGAAGCTTTCTTT. Its protein product is CASSYSKLKAEAFF.

To note about this clonotype: A read error may explain this, as a much larger clone is one base away. The V and J genes are TRBV5-1 and TRBJ1-2; D perhaps matches TRBD1 (6 bases). The CDR3 runs 15 residues. CDR1 is SGHRS and CDR2 is YFSETQ in the germline V gene. The V end lost 4 bases, the J end lost 6 bases, and 19 bases lay between the germline ends. This CDR3 reads CASSPDSYKSDGYTF. For the CDR3, the DNA is TGCGCCAGCAGCCCGGACAGCTACAAATCCGATGGCTACACCTTC. Complete variable domain (other parts from reference TRBV5-1 and TRBJ1-2): KAGVTQTPRYLIKTRGQQVTLSCSPISGHRSVSWYQQTPGQGLQFLFEYFSETQRNKGNFPGRFSGRQFSNSRSEMNVSTLELGDSALYLCASSPDSYKSDGYTFGSGTRLTVV.